Presented here are 9 T cell receptor beta chains from one specimen sequenced in a study of cytomegalovirus exposure and HLA in healthy donors. The PCR had 60 Vbeta and 13 Jbeta primers. Method: immunoSEQ multiplex PCR; TCRdb's copy keeps in-frame clones and lacks some. The sample carries some 150,000 clones, roughly 80% recorded once. Sequenced sample: PBMCs. The source of these receptors is a woman aged 30 to 39 in good health and CMV-seropositive.

CDR3 DNA: TGTGCCAGCAGCTCTATGATGAACACTGAAGCTTTCTTT. Its protein product is CASSSMMNTEAFF. The chain couples TRBV11-2 to TRBJ1-1; D gene unclear. Trimming shortened V by 4 bases and J by 0 bases, and 6 bases separated the two germline ends. In germline, CDR1 is SGHAT, CDR2 FQNNGV. This CDR3 region has 13 residues.

This clone was counted between two and nine times. The chain is built from TRBV11-3 and TRBJ2-5; maybe TRBD2 (7 bases). Germline V CDR1 and CDR2: SGHNT, YENEEA. The CDR3 extends over 17 amino acids. V was pared by 5 bases and J by 1 base, with 20 bases between. The CDR3 sequence is CASSPGRGGGLQETQYF. For the CDR3, the DNA is TGTGCCAGCAGCCCGGGACGGGGCGGGGGCCTCCAAGAGACCCAGTACTTC.

In its sample, this clone was seen once. The rearrangement joins TRBV4-3 to TRBJ1-2, with D possibly being TRBD1 (5 bases). The V end lost 0 bases, the J end lost 8 bases, and 10 bases lay between the germline ends. The CDR3 contains 13 residues. The germline V gene encodes CDR1 LGHNA and CDR2 YSLEER. This CDR3 reads CASSQDKRGGYTF. CDR3 coding DNA: TGCGCCAGCAGCCAAGATAAACGGGGGGGCTACACCTTC.

V usage is TRBV4-1 and J usage is TRBJ1-2, with no clear D. The CDR3 has 13 residues. V was trimmed by 1 base and J by 0 bases, leaving 3 bases between them. Germline V gives CDR1 MGHRA, CDR2 YSYEKL. This CDR3 is CASSQVANYGYTF. The CDR3, as DNA: TGCGCCAGCAGCCAAGTAGCTAACTATGGCTACACCTTC.

The rearrangement uses TRBV7-2 and TRBJ2-7; TRBD2 agrees at 12 bases. This CDR3 is built from 17 residues. CDR1 and CDR2 from the germline V gene are SGHTA and FQGNSA. V lost 2 bases and J lost 2; bases outside the gene matches: 7. In nucleotides, the CDR3 is TGTGCCAGCAGCTTACGACTAGCGGGGGCCATACCCTACGAGCAGTACTTC. Encoded protein: CASSLRLAGAIPYEQYF.

The chain uses TRBV6-6 and TRBJ1-4; D is unclear. The CDR3 contains 16 residues. CDR1 is MNHNY and CDR2 is SVGAGI in the germline V gene (reference sequence). With 3 bases removed from V and 0 bases from J, the gap between germline ends came to 11 bases. This CDR3 is CASSYSLDSTNEKLFF. CDR3 nucleotides: TGTGCCAGCAGTTATAGCCTGGACTCAACTAATGAAAAACTGTTTTTT.

The rearrangement links TRBV2 to TRBJ1-4; 8 bases fit TRBD1. The germline V gene has CDR1 SNHLY and CDR2 FYNNEI. This CDR3 has 15 amino acids. The V gene end was trimmed by 6 bases and the J gene end by 7 bases; junction bases not matched to a gene: 10. CDR3 DNA: TGTGCCAGCAGCCCTAACGGACAGGGCGGTGAAAAACTGTTTTTT. Encoded protein: CASSPNGQGGEKLFF.

The genes are TRBV7-2 and TRBJ2-5; 9 nucleotides agree with TRBD2. The closer fit of TRBJ2-7 to the DNA end suggests the J call may be wrong. This CDR3 comprises 16 residues. Per the germline V gene, CDR1 is SGHTA and CDR2 is FQGNSA. The CDR3 region is CASSPSAGGRIHEQYF. The CDR3 region has the DNA TGTGCCAGCAGCCCAAGCGCGGGGGGGCGGATCCACGAGCAGTACTTC.

The chain couples TRBV19 to TRBJ2-5; possible D gene TRBD2, 5 bases. V lost 1 base to trimming and J lost 5 bases, with 17 bases between them. CDR3 length: 16 amino acids. CDR1 is LNHDA, CDR2 SQIVND, per germline (reference sequence). Here the CDR3 reads CASSIGGLPIMETQYF. CDR3 sequence (DNA): TGTGCCAGTAGTATAGGTGGACTTCCCATTATGGAGACCCAGTACTTC.